Included here is one T cell receptor (beta chain) sequence, with context. In the source study's methods: The assay estimated nucleated cells by amplifying reference gene primers. Sequenced by immunoSEQ multiplex PCR; TCRdb stores in-frame clones only, minus some. V, J and clone size derive from that table, while D and trimming were established from the DNA sequence. Among more than 70,000 clones listed, 79% were seen once. The data are from a study of blood T cell repertoires in COVID-19. Study summary: COVID-19 samples, acute and convalescent, were from the United States, Italy and Spain. In each case, the material was cDNA or gDNA derived from T cells, B-cell-depleted T cells, or PBMCs.

V lost 5 bases and J lost 4; bases outside the gene matches: 4. This CDR3 contains 14 residues. Germline CDR1 reads MNHEY; CDR2 reads SMNVEV (reference sequence). The chain couples TRBV27 to TRBJ2-7; 11 nucleotides match TRBD2. The sequence came from a human donor in a cohort sampled during active COVID-19. What was sequenced was peripheral blood. The CDR3 loop is CASSTSGSPYEQYF. The DNA of the CDR3 is TGTGCCAGCAGTACTAGCGGGAGTCCGTACGAGCAGTACTTC.